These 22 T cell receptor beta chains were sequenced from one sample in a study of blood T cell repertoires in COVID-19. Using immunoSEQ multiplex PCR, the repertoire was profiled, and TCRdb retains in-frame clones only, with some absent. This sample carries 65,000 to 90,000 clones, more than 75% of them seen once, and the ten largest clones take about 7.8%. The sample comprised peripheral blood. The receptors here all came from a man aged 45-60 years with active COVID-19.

The CDR3 DNA reads as TGTGCCAGCAGTGAGGGGACATTTTCGGGCTACACCTTC. Residues: CASSEGTFSGYTF. The chain uses TRBV6-2 or TRBV6-3 and TRBJ1-2, with D perhaps TRBD1 (6 bases). The V end lost 5 bases, the J end lost 8 bases, and 15 bases lay between the germline ends. This CDR3 contains 13 residues. CDR1 and CDR2 from the germline V gene are MNHEY and SVGEGT.

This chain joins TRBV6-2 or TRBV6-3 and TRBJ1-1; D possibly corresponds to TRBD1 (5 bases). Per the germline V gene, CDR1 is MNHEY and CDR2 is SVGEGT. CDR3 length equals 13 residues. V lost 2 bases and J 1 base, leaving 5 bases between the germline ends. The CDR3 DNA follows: TGTGCCAGCAGTTACACAGGGAACACTGAAGCTTTCTTT. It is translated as CASSYTGNTEAFF.

DNA for the CDR3: TGTGCCAGCAGCTTAAGGGGGATGGGTGAAGCTTTCTTT. This gives the protein CASSLRGMGEAFF. This chain connects TRBV7-9 to TRBJ1-1, with D perhaps TRBD1 (6 bases). The V gene's germline CDR1 is SEHNR and CDR2 FQNEAQ (reference sequence). CDR3 length: 13 residues. With 2 bases removed from V and 7 bases from J, the gap between germline ends came to 11 bases.

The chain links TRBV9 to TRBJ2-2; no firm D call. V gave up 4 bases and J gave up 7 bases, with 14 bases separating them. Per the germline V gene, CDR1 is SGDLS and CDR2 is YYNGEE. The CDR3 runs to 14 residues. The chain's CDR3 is CASSPAVLVGELFF. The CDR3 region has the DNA TGTGCCAGCAGCCCCGCGGTATTGGTCGGGGAGCTGTTTTTT.

The CDR3 nucleotides are TGTGCCAGCAGTTACGGCCAGTATGGCTACACCTTC. It translates to CASSYGQYGYTF. V gene TRBV6-5 combines with J gene TRBJ1-2; D unresolved. Germline V lookup: CDR1 MNHEY, CDR2 SVGAGI. CDR3 length equals 12 residues. Trimming pared 2 bases from V and 5 bases from J, leaving 6 bases between.

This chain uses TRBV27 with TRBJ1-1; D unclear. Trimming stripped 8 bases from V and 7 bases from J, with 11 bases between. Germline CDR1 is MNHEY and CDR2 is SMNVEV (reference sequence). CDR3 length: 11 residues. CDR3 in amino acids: CASLGPSEAFF. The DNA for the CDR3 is TGTGCCAGCCTTGGGCCAAGTGAAGCTTTCTTT.

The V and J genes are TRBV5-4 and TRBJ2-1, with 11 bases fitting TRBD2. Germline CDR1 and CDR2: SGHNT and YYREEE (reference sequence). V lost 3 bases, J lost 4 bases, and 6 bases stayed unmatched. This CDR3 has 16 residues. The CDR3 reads CASSSGTSGDYNEQFF. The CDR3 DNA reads TGTGCCAGCAGCTCCGGGACTAGCGGAGATTACAATGAGCAGTTCTTC.

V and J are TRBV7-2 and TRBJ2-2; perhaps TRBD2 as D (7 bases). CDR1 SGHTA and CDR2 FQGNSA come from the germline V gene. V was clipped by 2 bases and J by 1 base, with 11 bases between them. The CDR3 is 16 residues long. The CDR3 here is CASSLWGGLNTGELFF. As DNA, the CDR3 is TGTGCCAGCAGCTTATGGGGGGGCCTGAACACCGGGGAGCTGTTTTTT.

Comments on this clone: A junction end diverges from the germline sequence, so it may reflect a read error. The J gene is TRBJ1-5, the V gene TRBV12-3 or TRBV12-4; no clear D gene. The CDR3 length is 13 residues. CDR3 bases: TGTGCCAGCAGTTCCCGGCGTTTTCAGGCCCAGCATTTT. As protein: CASSSRRFQAQHF.

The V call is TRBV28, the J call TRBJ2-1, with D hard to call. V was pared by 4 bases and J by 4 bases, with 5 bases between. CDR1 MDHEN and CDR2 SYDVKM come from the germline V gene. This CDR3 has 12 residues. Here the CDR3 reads CASSSRYNEQFF. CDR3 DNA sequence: TGTGCCAGCAGTTCACGGTACAATGAGCAGTTCTTC.

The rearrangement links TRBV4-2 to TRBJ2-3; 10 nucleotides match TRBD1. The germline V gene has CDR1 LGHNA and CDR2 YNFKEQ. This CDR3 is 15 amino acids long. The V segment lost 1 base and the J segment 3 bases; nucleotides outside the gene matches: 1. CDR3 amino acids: CASSQGTGGTDTQYF. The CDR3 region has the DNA TGTGCCAGCAGCCAAGGGACAGGGGGGACAGATACGCAGTATTTT.

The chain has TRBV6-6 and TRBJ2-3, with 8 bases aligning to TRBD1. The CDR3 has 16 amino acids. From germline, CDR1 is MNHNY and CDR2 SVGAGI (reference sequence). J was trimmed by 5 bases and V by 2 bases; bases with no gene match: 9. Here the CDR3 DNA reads TGTGCCAGCAGTTACGGTGAGACAGGGGAGTTAGATACGCAGTATTTT. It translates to CASSYGETGELDTQYF.

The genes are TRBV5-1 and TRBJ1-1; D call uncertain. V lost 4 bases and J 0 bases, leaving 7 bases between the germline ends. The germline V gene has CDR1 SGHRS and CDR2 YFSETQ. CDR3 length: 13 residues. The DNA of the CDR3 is TGCGCCAGCAGCGATCGCGTGAACACTGAAGCTTTCTTT. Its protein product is CASSDRVNTEAFF.

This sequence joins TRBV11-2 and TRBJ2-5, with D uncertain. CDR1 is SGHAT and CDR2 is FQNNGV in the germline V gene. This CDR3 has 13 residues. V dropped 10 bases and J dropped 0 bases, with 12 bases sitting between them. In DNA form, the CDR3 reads TGTGCCACTTCGGTCGCATACCAAGAGACCCAGTACTTC. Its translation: CATSVAYQETQYF.

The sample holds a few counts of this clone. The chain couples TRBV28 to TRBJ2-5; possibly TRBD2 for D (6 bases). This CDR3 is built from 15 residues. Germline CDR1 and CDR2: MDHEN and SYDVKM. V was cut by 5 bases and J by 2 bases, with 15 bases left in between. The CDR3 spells CASSLLPGLQETQYF. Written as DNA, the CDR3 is TGTGCCAGCAGTCTCCTCCCGGGACTTCAAGAGACCCAGTACTTC.

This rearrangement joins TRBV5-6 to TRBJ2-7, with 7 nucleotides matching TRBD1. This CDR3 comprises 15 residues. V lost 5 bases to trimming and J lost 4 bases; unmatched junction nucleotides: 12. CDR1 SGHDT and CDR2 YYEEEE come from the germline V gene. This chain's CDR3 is CASSTPGTALYEQYF. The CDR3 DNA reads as TGTGCCAGCAGTACCCCCGGGACAGCCCTATACGAGCAGTACTTC.

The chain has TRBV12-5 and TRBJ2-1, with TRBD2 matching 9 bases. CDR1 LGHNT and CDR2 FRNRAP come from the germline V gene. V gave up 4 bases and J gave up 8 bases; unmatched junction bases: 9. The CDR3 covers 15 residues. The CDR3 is CASGSGLAVSDEQFF. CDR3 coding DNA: TGTGCTAGTGGTTCGGGACTAGCCGTCAGCGATGAGCAGTTCTTC.

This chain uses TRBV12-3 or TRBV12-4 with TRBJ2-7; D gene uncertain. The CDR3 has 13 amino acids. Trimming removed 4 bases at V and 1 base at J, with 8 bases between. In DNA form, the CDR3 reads TGTGCCAGCAGTTCTCGTTTATCCTACGAGCAGTACTTC. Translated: CASSSRLSYEQYF.

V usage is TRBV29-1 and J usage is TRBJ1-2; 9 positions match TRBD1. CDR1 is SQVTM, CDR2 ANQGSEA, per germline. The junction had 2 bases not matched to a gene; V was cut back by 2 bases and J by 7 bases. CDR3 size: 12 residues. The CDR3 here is CSVENRGLGYTF. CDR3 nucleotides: TGCAGCGTTGAAAACAGGGGGCTTGGCTACACCTTC.

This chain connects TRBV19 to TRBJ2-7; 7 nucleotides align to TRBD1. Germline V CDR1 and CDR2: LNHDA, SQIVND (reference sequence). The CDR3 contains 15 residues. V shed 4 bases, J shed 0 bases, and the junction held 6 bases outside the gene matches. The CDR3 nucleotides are TGTGCCAGTAGTACAGCCAGGGGGTCCTCCTACGAGCAGTACTTC. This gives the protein CASSTARGSSYEQYF.

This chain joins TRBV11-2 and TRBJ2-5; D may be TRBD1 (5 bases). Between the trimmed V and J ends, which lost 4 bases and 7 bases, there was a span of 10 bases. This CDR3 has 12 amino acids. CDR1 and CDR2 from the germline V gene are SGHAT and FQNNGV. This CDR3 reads CASSWGPGTQYF. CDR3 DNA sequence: TGTGCCAGCAGCTGGGGCCCCGGGACCCAGTACTTC.

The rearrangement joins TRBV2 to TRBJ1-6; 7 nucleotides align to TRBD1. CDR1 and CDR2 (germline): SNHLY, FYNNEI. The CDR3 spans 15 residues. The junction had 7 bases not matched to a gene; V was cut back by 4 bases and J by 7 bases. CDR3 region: CASSGGQAINSPLHF. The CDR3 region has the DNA TGTGCCAGCAGTGGCGGACAGGCGATCAATTCACCCCTCCACTTT.